Included here is one T cell receptor beta chain sequence, with context. Its specific antigen is unknown. Per-base qualities were not stored, and no clone one base away is much larger. The entry originates in a study of identical twins (TCRdb year 2016). For the wider study: To test whether fetal clonotypes persist, this study deep-sequenced TCR alpha and beta repertoires from monozygotic twins, from unrelated adults of various ages, and from cord blood. Replicate twin experiments were performed at different times using different library preparation protocols to rule out contamination.

The library relied on 5' RACE. Sequenced using an Illumina HiSeq 2000. A universal primer binding site was introduced by template switching, and a unique molecular identifier was present in the final cDNA, enabling accurate counting of TCR cDNA molecules. Specific primers in the conserved constant-segment region were used to synthesize first-strand cDNA for TCR alpha and beta chains. To control for contamination, every cDNA library was double barcoded, receiving both a SMART-Mk sample barcode and Illumina barcodes. TruSeq adapter sequences and Illumina sample barcodes were added in two successive PCR steps. TCR alpha and beta cDNA libraries were sequenced on the Illumina HiSeq platform with custom primers. The source study handled its data this way. MiGEC processed the raw reads to extract unique molecular identifiers, while MiXCR was used to determine the CDR3 positions. For each individual, recombination models were inferred using an EM algorithm with the repgenHMM and IGoR tools. The analysis of shared clonotypes was done with the tcR package in R, with sharing normalized by the product of cloneset sizes. Out-of-frame nonproductive sequences were analyzed to study raw recombination free of thymic and clonal selection effects. TCRdb reran the public reads through fastp at Q25 and MiXCR, keeping productive beta chains. Identical CDR3 protein sequences are pooled into one entry, listed with their most common genes and DNA. TCRdb's processing, not the study's, gives the V and J calls here. This sample holds roughly 480,000 distinct CDR3 sequences; approximately 24% were observed only once. The biggest ten clones account for just under 3% of the sample.

CDR1 and CDR2, looked up from the germline V gene, are SGHRS and YFSETQ. Taken from cysteine to phenylalanine, the CDR3 has 15 residues. The sequence is cut down to CDR3 DNA, 45 bases in frame from base 1. Trimming accounts for 4 bases at V and 0 bases at J, while the number of junction bases matched to no gene is 0. Every donor in the study was a healthy Caucasian. The twin cohort comprised three pairs of female monozygotic twins, all aged about 18 to 30 years. CD4+ and CD8+ T cell populations were isolated with positive isolation kits from Invitrogen. Results and caveats for the whole study, not just this receptor: The excess sharing between twins in beta out-of-frame sequences was weaker because fewer shared sequences reduced the signal-to-noise ratio. Because the same donors could not be followed over many years, the conclusions relied on cross-sectional statistical analysis. Zero-insertion analyses could be partly confounded by invariant T cells such as MAIT and iNKT, although diverse VJ usage argued against such confounding for most clonotypes. Recombination models systematically underestimated out-of-frame TCR alpha sharing in monozygotic twins but agreed with sharing between unrelated individuals. Abundant cord blood beta clonotypes had fewer insertions, young adult naive repertoires showed a similar but weaker trend, and memory repertoires showed no such trend. Out-of-frame TCR alpha sequences shared between twins showed an excess of low generation-probability sequences compared with coincidental sharing between unrelated individuals.

These data also formed part of another study, on T cells expressing NK-cell markers. The second study's paper adds: In sorted CD3+CD56+NKG2C+, CD3+CD56+NKG2C- and CD3+CD56-NKG2C+ T-cell subsets from several donors, TCR beta-chain repertoires were profiled. Seven of the eight sequenced donors were HCMV-seropositive and one was HCMV-seronegative. In several experiments an anti-gammadeltaTCR antibody was added to restrict sorting to alphabetaTCR-expressing T cells. In six donors, the dominant CD3+CD56+NKG2C+ clonotypes ranked among the top 10 CD8+ clonotypes, making up 1.0-7.0% of CD8+ T cells. Those dominant clonotypes were again the most abundant among CD3+CD56-NKG2C+ cells in a handful of donors, at roughly 28.3-60.1%. Whether the expanded NKG2C-expressing T cell clones were specific for HCMV antigens remained unclear. Randomly selected healthy volunteers, three men and five women, were used as the eight sequenced donors. HCMV serostatus was determined by detecting HCMV-specific IgG in serum with a commercial ELISA kit. Reads were demultiplexed and grouped by UMI with MIGEC, and clonotypes were assembled and quantified with MiTCR. To exclude erroneous sequences, any TCR cDNA sequence not supported by at least two reads was discarded. The tcR package was used for downstream repertoire analysis, with clonotypes matched between fractions based on CDR3 nucleotide sequence plus V segment. VDJmatch was used to annotate antigen specificity against VDJdb, with one amino acid substitution in CDR3 permitted.

The V gene is TRBV5-1 and the J gene is TRBJ2-6; 8 junctional bases match TRBD1. The clonotype was recovered from a woman between 18 and 29 years old in good health. The sample taken for sequencing was CD4+ T cells sorted from blood. The nucleotides are TGCGCCAGCAGCGACAGGGGCTCTGGGGCCAACGTCCTGACTTTC. It specifies CASSDRGSGANVLTF.